These 2 T cell receptor beta chains share one sample of origin, sequenced in a study of T cell responses to AZD1222 COVID-19 vaccine. The assay was immunoSEQ multiplex PCR, and TCRdb's table has in-frame clones only and misses some. Of roughly 100,000 clones detected, 88% appear once; the ten largest clones hold 9% to 9.5%. This specimen was peripheral blood, taken on day 0 of AZD1222 vaccination. These receptors were obtained from an adult in good health.

The rearrangement joins TRBV5-1 to TRBJ1-1, with D perhaps matching TRBD1 (6 bases). The CDR3 totals 15 residues. CDR1 and CDR2 (germline): SGHRS, YFSETQ. Trimming removed 1 base at V and 1 base at J, with 11 bases between. CDR3 in amino acids: CASSLILTGNTEAFF. In nucleotides, the CDR3 is TGCGCCAGCAGCTTGATTTTGACAGGGAACACTGAAGCTTTCTTT. Full variable domain (missing parts from reference TRBV5-1 and TRBJ1-1): KAGVTQTPRYLIKTRGQQVTLSCSPISGHRSVSWYQQTPGQGLQFLFEYFSETQRNKGNFPGRFSGRQFSNSRSEMNVSTLELGDSALYLCASSLILTGNTEAFFGQGTRLTVV.

The chain uses TRBV7-6 and TRBJ2-6; no clear D gene. This CDR3 region has 14 residues. V shed 5 bases and J shed 2 bases, with 7 bases lying between them. CDR1 and CDR2 from the germline V gene are SGHVS and FNYEAQ. The chain's CDR3 is CASSLGTGANVLTF. CDR3 DNA: TGTGCCAGCAGCCTAGGAACTGGGGCCAACGTCCTGACTTTC.